This T cell receptor beta chain was retrieved from a study of blood T cell repertoires in COVID-19. Across the study: Spain, Italy and the United States supplied samples that represented acute and convalescent COVID-19. PBMCs, B-cell-depleted T cells, or T cells provided the cDNA or gDNA that made up the material.

Only in-frame clones appear in the TCRdb table, and some are missing; sequencing was by immunoSEQ multiplex PCR. The data hold 200,000 to 250,000 clones, with 86% observed a single time. Sequences were obtained from peripheral blood. The sequence was obtained from a woman aged 45-59 years with acute or convalescent COVID-19.

The DNA for the CDR3 is TGTGCCAGCACCCTTCCCAAGGACACCGGCACTGAAGCTTTCTTT. This gives the protein CASTLPKDTGTEAFF. The chain has TRBV28 and TRBJ1-1; TRBD1 is a possible D gene (5 bases). The CDR3 loop spans 15 amino acids. The ends were cut back, 7 bases at V and 4 bases at J, with 19 bases in the middle. Germline CDR1 is MDHEN and CDR2 is SYDVKM.